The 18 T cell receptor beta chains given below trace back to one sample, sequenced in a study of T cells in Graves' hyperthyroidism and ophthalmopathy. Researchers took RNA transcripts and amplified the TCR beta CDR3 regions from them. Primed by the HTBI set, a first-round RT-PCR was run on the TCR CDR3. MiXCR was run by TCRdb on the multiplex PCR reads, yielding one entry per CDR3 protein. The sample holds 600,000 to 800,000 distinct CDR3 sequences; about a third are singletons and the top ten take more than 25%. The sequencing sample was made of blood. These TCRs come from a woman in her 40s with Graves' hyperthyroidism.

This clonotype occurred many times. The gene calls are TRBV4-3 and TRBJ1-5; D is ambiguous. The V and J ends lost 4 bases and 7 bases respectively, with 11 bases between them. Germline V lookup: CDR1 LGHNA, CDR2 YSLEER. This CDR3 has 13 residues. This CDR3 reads CASSRDMLQPQHF. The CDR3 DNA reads TGCGCCAGCAGCCGCGACATGTTGCAGCCCCAGCATTTT.

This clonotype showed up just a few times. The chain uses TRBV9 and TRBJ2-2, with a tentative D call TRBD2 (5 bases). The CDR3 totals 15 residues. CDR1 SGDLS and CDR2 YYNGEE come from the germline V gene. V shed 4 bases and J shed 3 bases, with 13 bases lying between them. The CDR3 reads CASSSGSGDTGELFF. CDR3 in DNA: TGTGCCAGCAGCTCGGGGTCCGGGGACACCGGGGAGCTGTTTTTT.

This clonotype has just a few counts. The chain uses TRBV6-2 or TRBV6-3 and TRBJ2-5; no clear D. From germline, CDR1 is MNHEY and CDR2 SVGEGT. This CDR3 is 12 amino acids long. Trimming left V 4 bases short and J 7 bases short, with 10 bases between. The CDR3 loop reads CASSFSERTQYF. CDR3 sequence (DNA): TGTGCCAGCAGTTTCTCTGAGCGGACCCAGTACTTC.

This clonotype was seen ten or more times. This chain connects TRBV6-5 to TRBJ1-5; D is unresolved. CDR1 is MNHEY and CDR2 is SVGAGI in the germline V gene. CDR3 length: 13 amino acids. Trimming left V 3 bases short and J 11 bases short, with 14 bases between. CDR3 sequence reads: CASSYSVPPAQHF. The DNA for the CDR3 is TGTGCCAGCAGTTATTCGGTCCCGCCAGCCCAGCATTTT.

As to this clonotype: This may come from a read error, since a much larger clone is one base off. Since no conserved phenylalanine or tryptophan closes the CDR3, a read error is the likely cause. DNA for the CDR3: TGTGCCAGCAGTCCACTCACGGTAGGGGACACTGAAGCTTTCTGT. The encoded protein is CASSPLTVGDTEAFC. This sequence joins TRBV6-5 and TRBJ1-1; perhaps TRBD1 as D (5 bases). Looked up from germline, CDR1 is MNHEY and CDR2 is SVGAGI. The CDR3 consists of 15 residues. V lost 5 bases, J lost 3 bases, and 16 bases lay in between.

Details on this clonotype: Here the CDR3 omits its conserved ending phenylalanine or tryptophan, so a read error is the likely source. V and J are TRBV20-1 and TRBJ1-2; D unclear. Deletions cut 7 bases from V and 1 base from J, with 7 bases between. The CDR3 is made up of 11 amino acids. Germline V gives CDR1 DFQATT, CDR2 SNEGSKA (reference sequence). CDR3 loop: CSGPVNYGYTL. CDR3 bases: TGCAGTGGACCGGTTAACTATGGCTACACCCTC.

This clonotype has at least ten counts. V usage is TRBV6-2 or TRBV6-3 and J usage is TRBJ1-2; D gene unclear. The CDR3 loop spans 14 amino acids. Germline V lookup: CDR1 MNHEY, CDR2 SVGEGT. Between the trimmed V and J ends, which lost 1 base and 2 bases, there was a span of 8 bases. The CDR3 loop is CASSYYENNYGYTF. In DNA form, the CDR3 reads TGTGCCAGCAGTTACTATGAGAACAACTATGGCTACACCTTC.

This CDR3 is CASSHARQFNSPLHF. The DNA for the CDR3 is TGTGCCAGCAGCCACGCACGGCAGTTTAATTCACCCCTCCACTTT. V usage is TRBV3-1 and J usage is TRBJ1-6; D is uncertain. Trimming took off 3 bases at V and 6 bases at J, with 12 bases between the two ends. Per germline, CDR1 LGHDT and CDR2 YNNKEL (reference sequence). The CDR3 length is 15 residues.

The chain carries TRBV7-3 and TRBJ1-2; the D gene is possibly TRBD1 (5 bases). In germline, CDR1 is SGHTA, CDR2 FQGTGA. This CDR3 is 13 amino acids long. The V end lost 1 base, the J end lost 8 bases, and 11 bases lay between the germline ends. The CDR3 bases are TGTGCCAGCAGCTTAATGTATGGGGGGGGCTACACCTTC. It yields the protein CASSLMYGGGYTF.

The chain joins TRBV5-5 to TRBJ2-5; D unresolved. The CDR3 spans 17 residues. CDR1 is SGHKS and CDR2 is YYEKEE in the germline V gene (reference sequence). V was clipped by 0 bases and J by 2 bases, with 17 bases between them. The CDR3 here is CASSLVSGSTLQETQYF. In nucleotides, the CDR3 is TGTGCCAGCAGCTTGGTTTCGGGTTCTACCTTGCAAGAGACCCAGTACTTC.

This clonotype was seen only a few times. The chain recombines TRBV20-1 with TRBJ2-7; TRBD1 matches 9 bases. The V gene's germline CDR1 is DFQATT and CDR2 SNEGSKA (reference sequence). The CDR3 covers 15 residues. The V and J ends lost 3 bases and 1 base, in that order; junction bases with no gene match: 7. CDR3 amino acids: CSASQPDRGSYEQYF. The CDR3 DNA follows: TGCAGTGCTAGCCAACCGGACAGGGGATCCTACGAGCAGTACTTC.

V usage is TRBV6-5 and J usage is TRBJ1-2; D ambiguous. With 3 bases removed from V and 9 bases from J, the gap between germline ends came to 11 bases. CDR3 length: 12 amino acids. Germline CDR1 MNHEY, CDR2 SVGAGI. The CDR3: CASSYDRGRYTF. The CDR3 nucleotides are TGTGCCAGCAGTTATGACCGCGGGCGCTACACCTTC.

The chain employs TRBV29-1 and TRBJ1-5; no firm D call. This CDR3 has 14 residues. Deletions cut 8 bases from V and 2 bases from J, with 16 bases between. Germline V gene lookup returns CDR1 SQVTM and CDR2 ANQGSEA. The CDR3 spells CSTLRSWGNQPQHF. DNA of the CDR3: TGCAGCACTTTACGGTCCTGGGGCAATCAGCCCCAGCATTTT.

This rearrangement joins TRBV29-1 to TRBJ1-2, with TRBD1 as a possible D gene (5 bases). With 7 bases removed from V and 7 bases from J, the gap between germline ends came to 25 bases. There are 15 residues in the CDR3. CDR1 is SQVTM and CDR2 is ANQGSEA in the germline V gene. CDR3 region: CSAWSTGDQRSGYTF. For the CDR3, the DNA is TGCAGCGCTTGGAGCACCGGGGACCAACGAAGTGGCTACACCTTC.

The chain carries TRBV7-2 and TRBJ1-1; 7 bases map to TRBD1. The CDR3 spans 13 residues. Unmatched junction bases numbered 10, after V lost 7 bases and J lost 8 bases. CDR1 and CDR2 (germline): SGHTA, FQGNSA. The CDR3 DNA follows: TGTGCCAGCAAATGGGAGGGGGCTTCGGAAGCTTTCTTT. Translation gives CASKWEGASEAFF.

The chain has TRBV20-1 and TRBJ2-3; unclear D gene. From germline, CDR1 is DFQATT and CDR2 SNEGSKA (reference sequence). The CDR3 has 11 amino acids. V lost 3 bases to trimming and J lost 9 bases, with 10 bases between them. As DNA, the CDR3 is TGCAGTGCTAGGGACCTCATCACGCAGTATTTT. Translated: CSARDLITQYF.

In DNA, the CDR3 is TGTGCCAGCAGCCAAGATGTTCAGGGGGCTAACTATGGCTACACCTTC. Translating gives CASSQDVQGANYGYTF. This chain connects TRBV4-2 to TRBJ1-2, with 7 bases fitting TRBD1. Per the germline V gene, CDR1 is LGHNA and CDR2 is YNFKEQ. After removal of 0 bases from V and 0 bases from J, the junction contained 4 bases not matched to a gene. The CDR3 sequence is 16 residues long.

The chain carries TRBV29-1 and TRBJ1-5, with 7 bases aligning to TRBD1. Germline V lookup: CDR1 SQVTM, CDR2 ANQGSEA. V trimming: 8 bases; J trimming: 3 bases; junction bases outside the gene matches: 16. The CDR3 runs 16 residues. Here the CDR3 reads CSQGWTQGGHNQPQHF. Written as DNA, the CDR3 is TGCAGCCAAGGATGGACCCAAGGGGGCCACAATCAGCCCCAGCATTTT.